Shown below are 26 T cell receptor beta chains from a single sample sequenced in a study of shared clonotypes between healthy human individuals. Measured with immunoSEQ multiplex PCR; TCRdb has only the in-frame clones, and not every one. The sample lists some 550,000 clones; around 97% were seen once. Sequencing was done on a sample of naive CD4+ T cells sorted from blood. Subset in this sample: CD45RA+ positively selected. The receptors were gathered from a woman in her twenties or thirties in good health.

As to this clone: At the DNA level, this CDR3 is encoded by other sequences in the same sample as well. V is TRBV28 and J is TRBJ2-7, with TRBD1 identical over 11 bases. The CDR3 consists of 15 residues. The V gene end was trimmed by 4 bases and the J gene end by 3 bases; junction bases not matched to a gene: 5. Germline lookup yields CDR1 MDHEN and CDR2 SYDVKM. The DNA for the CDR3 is TGTGCCAGCAGTTCCGTAGGGACAGGGGGCTACGAGCAGTACTTC. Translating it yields CASSSVGTGGYEQYF. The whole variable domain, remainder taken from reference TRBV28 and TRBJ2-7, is DVKVTQSSRYLVKRTGEKVFLECVQDMDHENMFWYRQDPGLGLRLIYFSYDVKMKEKGDIPEGYSVSREKKERFSLILESASTNQTSMYLCASSSVGTGGYEQYFGPGTRLTVT.

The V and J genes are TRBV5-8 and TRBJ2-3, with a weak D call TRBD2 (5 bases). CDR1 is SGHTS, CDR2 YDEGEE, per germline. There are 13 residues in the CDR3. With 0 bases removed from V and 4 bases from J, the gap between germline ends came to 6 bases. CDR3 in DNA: TGTGCCAGCAGCTTGGGGAGGTCAGATACGCAGTATTTT. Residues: CASSLGRSDTQYF.

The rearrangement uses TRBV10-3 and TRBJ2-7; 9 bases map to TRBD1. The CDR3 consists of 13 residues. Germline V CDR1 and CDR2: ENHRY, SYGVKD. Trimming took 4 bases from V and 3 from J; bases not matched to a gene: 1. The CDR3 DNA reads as TGTGCCATCAGTGCGGGACAGGGCTACGAGCAGTACTTC. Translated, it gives CAISAGQGYEQYF.

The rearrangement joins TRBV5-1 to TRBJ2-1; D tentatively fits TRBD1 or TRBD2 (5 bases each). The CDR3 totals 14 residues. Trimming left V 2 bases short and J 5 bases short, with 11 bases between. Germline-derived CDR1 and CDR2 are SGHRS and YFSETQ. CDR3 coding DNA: TGCGCCAGCAGCTTCGGGACGACTCACAATGAGCAGTTCTTC. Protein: CASSFGTTHNEQFF.

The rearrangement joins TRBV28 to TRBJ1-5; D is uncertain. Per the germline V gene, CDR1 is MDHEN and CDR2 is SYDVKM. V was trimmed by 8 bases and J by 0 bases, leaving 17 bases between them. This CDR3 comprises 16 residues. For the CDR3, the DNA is TGTGCCAGCTCCATAGGAGGAGTCTATAGCAATCAGCCCCAGCATTTT. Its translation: CASSIGGVYSNQPQHF. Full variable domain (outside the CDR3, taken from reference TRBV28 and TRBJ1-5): DVKVTQSSRYLVKRTGEKVFLECVQDMDHENMFWYRQDPGLGLRLIYFSYDVKMKEKGDIPEGYSVSREKKERFSLILESASTNQTSMYLCASSIGGVYSNQPQHFGDGTRLSIL.

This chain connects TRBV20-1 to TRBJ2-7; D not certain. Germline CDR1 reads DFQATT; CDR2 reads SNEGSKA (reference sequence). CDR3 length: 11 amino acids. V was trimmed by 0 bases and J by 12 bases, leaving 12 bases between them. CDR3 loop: CSARDEWQSYF. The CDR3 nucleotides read TGCAGTGCTAGAGATGAGTGGCAGTCGTACTTC.

Here the CDR3 reads CAKKVTPVGSIGELFF. For the CDR3, the DNA is TGTGCCAAGAAGGTCACCCCCGTGGGATCGATCGGGGAGCTGTTTTTT. The chain recombines TRBV2 with TRBJ2-2; D is ambiguous. This CDR3 spans 16 amino acids. Germline CDR1 and CDR2: SNHLY and FYNNEI. Between the trimmed V and J ends, which lost 10 bases and 7 bases, there was a span of 25 bases.

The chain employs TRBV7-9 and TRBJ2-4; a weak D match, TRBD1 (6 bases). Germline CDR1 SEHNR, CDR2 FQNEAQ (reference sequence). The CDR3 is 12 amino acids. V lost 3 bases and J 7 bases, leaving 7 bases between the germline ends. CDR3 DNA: TGTGCCAGCAGCTTGGACAGTAACATTCAGTACTTC. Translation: CASSLDSNIQYF.

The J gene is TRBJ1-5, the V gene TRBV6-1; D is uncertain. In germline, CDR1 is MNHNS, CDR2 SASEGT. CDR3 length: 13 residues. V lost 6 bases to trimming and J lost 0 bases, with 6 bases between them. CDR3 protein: CASSWDSNQPQHF. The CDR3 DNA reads TGTGCCAGCAGCTGGGATAGCAATCAGCCCCAGCATTTT.

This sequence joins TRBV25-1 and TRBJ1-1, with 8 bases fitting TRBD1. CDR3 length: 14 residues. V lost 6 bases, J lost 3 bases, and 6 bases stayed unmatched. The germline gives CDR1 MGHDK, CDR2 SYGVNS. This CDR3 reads CASRGTGRYTEAFF. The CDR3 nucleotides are TGTGCCAGCAGAGGGACAGGAAGATACACTGAAGCTTTCTTT.

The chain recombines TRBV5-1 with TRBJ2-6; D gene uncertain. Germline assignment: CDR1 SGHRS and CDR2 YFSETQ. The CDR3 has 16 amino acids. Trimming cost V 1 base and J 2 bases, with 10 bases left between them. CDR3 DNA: TGCGCCAGCAGCTTGACCAGGTTGGCTGGGGCCAACGTCCTGACTTTC. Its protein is CASSLTRLAGANVLTF.

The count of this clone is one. CDR3 sequence: CASSFSGRKTTEAFF. Here the CDR3 DNA reads TGTGCCAGCAGCTTCTCGGGACGGAAGACGACTGAAGCTTTCTTT. J is TRBJ1-1 and V is TRBV28; a weak D match, TRBD1 (5 bases). CDR1 and CDR2 (germline): MDHEN, SYDVKM. The CDR3 covers 15 residues. V lost 6 bases and J lost 5, with 19 bases in between.

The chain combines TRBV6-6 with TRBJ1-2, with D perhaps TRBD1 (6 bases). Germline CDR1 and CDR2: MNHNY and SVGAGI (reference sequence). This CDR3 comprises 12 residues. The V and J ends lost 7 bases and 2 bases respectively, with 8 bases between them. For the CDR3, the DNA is TGTGCCAGCATGCAGGGGAACTATGGCTACACCTTC. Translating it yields CASMQGNYGYTF.

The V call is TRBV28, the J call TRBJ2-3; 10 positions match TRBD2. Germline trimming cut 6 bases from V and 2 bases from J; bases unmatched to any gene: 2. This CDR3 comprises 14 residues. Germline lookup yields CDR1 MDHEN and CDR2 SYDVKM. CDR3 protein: CASRLAGITDTQYF. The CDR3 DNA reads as TGTGCCAGCAGACTAGCGGGGATCACAGATACGCAGTATTTT.

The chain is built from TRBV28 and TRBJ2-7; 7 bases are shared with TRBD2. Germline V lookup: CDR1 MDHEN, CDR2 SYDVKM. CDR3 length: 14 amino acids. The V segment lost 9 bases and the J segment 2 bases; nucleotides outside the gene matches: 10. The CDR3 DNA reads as TGTGCCAGTAACGCTTGGGGGACTACCTACGAGCAGTACTTC. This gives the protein CASNAWGTTYEQYF.

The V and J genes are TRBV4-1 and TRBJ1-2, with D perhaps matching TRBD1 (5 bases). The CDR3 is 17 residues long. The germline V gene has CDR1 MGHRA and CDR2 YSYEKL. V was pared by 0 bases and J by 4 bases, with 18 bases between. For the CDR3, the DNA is TGCGCCAGCAGCCAAGATAACGATTGGGGCAGGGTCTATGGCTACACCTTC. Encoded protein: CASSQDNDWGRVYGYTF.

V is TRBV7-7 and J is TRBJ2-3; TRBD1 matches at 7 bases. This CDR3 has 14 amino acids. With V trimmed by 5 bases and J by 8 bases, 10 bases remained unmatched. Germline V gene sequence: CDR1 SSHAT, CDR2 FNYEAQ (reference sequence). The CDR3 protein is CASSTDRAPVTQYF. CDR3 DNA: TGTGCCAGCAGCACTGACAGGGCCCCGGTTACGCAGTATTTT.

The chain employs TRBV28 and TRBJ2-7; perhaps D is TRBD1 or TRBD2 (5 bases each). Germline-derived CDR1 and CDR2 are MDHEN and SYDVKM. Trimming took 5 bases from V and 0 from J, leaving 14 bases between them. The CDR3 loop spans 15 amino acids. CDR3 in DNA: TGTGCCAGCAGTCAGCTGGGGACCTACTCCTACGAGCAGTACTTC. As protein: CASSQLGTYSYEQYF. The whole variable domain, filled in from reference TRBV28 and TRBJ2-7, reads DVKVTQSSRYLVKRTGEKVFLECVQDMDHENMFWYRQDPGLGLRLIYFSYDVKMKEKGDIPEGYSVSREKKERFSLILESASTNQTSMYLCASSQLGTYSYEQYFGPGTRLTVT.

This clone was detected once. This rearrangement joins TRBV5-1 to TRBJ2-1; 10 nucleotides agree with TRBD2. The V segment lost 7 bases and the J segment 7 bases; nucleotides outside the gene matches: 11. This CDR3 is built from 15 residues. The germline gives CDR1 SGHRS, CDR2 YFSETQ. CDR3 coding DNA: TGCGCCAGCCACCTAAGCGGGAGGGCGGAGAATGAGCAGTTCTTC. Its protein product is CASHLSGRAENEQFF.

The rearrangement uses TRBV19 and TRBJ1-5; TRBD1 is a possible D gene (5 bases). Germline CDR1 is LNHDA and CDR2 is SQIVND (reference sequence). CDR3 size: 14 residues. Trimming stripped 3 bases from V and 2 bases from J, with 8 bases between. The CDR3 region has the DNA TGTGCCAGTAGTATTGACAGTGGCAATCAGCCCCAGCATTTT. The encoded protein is CASSIDSGNQPQHF.

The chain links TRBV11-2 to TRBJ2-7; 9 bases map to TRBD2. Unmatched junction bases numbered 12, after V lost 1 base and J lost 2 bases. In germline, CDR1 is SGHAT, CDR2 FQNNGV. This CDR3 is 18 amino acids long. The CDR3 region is CASSLGLRRGGSTYEQYF. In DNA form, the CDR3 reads TGTGCCAGCAGCTTAGGACTCAGGCGGGGGGGGTCAACCTACGAGCAGTACTTC.

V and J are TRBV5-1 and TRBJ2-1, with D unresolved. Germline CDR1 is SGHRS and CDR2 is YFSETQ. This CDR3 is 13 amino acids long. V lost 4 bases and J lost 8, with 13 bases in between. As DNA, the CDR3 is TGCGCCAGCAGCCCGGCAGGCGGCGATGAGCAGTTCTTC. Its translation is CASSPAGGDEQFF.

Written as DNA, the CDR3 is TGTGCCAGCAGCTCTGACAGGGCGAGGGACATTCAGTACTTC. Its translation is CASSSDRARDIQYF. The chain uses TRBV5-8 and TRBJ2-4, with 7 bases identical to TRBD1. CDR3 length: 14 residues. Per the germline V gene, CDR1 is SGHTS and CDR2 is YDEGEE. J was trimmed by 8 bases and V by 3 bases; bases with no gene match: 8.

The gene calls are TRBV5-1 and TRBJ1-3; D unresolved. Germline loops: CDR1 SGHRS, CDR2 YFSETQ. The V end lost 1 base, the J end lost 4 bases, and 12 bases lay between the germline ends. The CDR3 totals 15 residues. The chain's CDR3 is CASSLTFSYGNTIYF. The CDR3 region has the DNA TGCGCCAGCAGCTTGACGTTCTCGTACGGAAACACCATATATTTT. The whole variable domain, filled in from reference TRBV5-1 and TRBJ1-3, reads KAGVTQTPRYLIKTRGQQVTLSCSPISGHRSVSWYQQTPGQGLQFLFEYFSETQRNKGNFPGRFSGRQFSNSRSEMNVSTLELGDSALYLCASSLTFSYGNTIYFGEGSWLTVV.

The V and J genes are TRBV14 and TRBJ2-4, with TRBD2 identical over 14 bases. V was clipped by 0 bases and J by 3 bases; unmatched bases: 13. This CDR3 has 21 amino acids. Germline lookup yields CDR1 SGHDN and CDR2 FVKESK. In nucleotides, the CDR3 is TGTGCCAGCAGCCAAGAACGTGCGGGACTAGCGGGAGAAGAAGGCAAAAACATTCAGTACTTC. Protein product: CASSQERAGLAGEEGKNIQYF.

In DNA, the CDR3 is TGTGCCAGCAGCCCGACAGGGGGCGAGTTTAGTAATGTGAAGTTGTACTATGGCTACACCTTC. Residues: CASSPTGGEFSNVKLYYGYTF. The V and J genes are TRBV4-2 and TRBJ1-2; 10 nucleotides align to TRBD1. The CDR3 contains 21 residues. The germline CDR1 and CDR2 sequences are LGHNA and YNFKEQ. J gave up 3 bases and V 4 bases, and 23 bases lay outside the gene matches.